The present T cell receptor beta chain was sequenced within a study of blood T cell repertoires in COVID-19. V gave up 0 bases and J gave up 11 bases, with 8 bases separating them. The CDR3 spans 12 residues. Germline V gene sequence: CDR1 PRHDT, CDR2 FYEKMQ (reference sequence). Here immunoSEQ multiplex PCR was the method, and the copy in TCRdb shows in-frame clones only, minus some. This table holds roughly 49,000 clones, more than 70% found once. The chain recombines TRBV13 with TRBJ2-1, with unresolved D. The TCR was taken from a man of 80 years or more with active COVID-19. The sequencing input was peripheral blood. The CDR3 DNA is TGTGCCAGCAGCTTAGGCCTAAACCAGCAGTTCTTC. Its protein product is CASSLGLNQQFF.